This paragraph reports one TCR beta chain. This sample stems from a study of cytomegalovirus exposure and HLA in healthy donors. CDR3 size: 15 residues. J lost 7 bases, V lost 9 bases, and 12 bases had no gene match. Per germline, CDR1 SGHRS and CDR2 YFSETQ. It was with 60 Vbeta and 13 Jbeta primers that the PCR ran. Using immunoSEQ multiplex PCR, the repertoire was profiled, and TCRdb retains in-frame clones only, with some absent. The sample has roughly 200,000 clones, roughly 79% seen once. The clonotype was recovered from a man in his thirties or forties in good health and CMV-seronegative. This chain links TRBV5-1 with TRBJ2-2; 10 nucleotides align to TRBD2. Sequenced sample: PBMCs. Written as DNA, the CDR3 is TGCGCCACCAGGAGCGGGGGGGCTCTGATCGGGGAGCTGTTTTTT. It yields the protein CATRSGGALIGELFF.